The entry below gives a single T cell receptor (beta chain) sequence along with its context. Its specific antigen is unknown. No much larger clone is present one base from it, and per-base qualities are unavailable. The data were obtained in a study of CD8 T cells in Susac syndrome (dated by TCRdb to between 2019 and 2020). In terms of the full investigation: Whether CD8+ T cell activation and differentiation in Susac syndrome was antigen driven was tested using repertoire sequencing. CD8+ T cell repertoire clonality was compared between some 12 healthy donors, around 14 Susac syndrome patients and 15 multiple sclerosis patients.

Based on the germline V gene (reference sequence), the CDR1 and CDR2 sequences are MNHEY and SMNVEV. The CDR3, from cysteine to phenylalanine, totals 12 residues. The entry retains the CDR3 DNA only, 36 bases that are in frame from base 1. Trimming takes 1 base from V and 8 bases from J, and the germline ends sit 6 bases apart. The paper as a whole reports these results and caveats: The number of individuals in the TCR sequencing and HLA analysis was recognized as being relatively small.

Peripheral blood CD8+ and CD4+ T cells from healthy donors, Susac syndrome patients and multiple sclerosis patients were profiled using high-throughput TCR beta sequencing. The multiple sclerosis controls were treatment-naive patients who had stable or active relapsing-remitting disease and met the revised McDonald criteria. CD8+ TEMRA cells were enriched by FACS, while bulk CD8+ and CD4+ T cells were purified by magnetic negative isolation. Blood was collected in EDTA tubes and processed within 24 hours, with PBMCs isolated through density gradient centrifugation. PBMCs intended for TCR sequencing were cryopreserved in liquid nitrogen and thawed later in a water bath at 37 degrees C. The sorted or isolated CD4+, CD8+ and CD8+ TEMRA cells had a purity of 90% or higher. RNA was extracted using the RNeasy kit, and roughly 0.5 to 1 ug of the RNA was reverse transcribed with random hexamers. The immunoSEQ multiplex PCR assay, which covers 54 Vbeta and 13 Jbeta segments, was used to amplify TCR beta CDR3 regions. PCR amplification bias was corrected using a synthetic template baseline for primer optimization and computational correction. The authors' pipeline ran thus. Reads were assigned to V, D and J genes according to IMGT and analyzed in immunoSEQ Analyzer, with only productive sequences retained. To calculate clonality, Shannon entropy was normalized by log2 of the number of productive unique sequences and then subtracted from one. For each patient and control, public and private clones were evaluated among the 100 most prevalent clones. Susac-specific clones were defined as absent from healthy and MS cohorts, over a thousand published viral clones and other ImmuneACCESS disease sequences. TCRdb reworked the public reads: Q25 trimming with fastp, MiXCR clone assembly, productive beta chains retained. Each entry is one CDR3 protein sequence, shown with its most common DNA and genes. These V and J calls rely on TCRdb rather than the paper's analysis. A total of hundreds of thousands of distinct CDR3 sequences appear in this sample, 85% of them only once. The ten largest make up about 0.11% of the sample.

The clonotype comes from a human donor with multiple sclerosis. The rearrangement combines TRBV27 with TRBJ2-1; there is no confident call for the D gene. The source material was CD8+ T cells from PBMCs. In nucleotides, the sequence is TGTGCCAGCAGTTTATGGGGATATGAGCAGTTCTTC. Its product reads: CASSLWGYEQFF.